What follows are 20 T cell receptor beta chains derived from one specimen sequenced in a study of OX40 agonist ivuxolimab in advanced cancers. The protocol was immunoSEQ multiplex PCR, while the TCRdb copy is restricted to in-frame clones and leaves out a portion. The table lists tens of thousands of clones, about 90% of them singletons. The source was CD4+ or CD8+ T cells sorted from blood, collected in a trial of the OX40 agonist ivuxolimab. The receptors were gathered from an adult with an advanced solid tumor such as melanoma, head and neck, liver or kidney cancer.

As DNA, the CDR3 is TGCGCCAGCAGCCCTGGGAGGAGCCAAGAGACCCAGTACTTC. Residues: CASSPGRSQETQYF. The chain uses TRBV5-1 and TRBJ2-5; tentative D call: TRBD2 (6 bases). Germline lookup yields CDR1 SGHRS and CDR2 YFSETQ. Trimming pared 4 bases from V and 1 base from J, leaving 11 bases between. This CDR3 region has 14 residues.

This clone appeared a single time. The chain has TRBV9 and TRBJ2-1; 11 bases match TRBD2. Losses at the gene ends were 1 base for V and 1 base for J; bases not matched to a gene: 4. CDR3 length equals 17 residues. Germline V gene data show CDR1 as SGDLS and CDR2 as YYNGEE. CDR3 coding DNA: TGTGCCAGCAGCGTACCCCTAGCGGGAGGATCCTACAATGAGCAGTTCTTC. Amino acids: CASSVPLAGGSYNEQFF.

The chain combines TRBV7-9 with TRBJ2-5; D is unresolved. Germline lookup yields CDR1 SEHNR and CDR2 FQNEAQ (reference sequence). The V gene lost 8 bases and the J gene lost 1 base, with 14 bases spanning the gap. This CDR3 contains 14 residues. The CDR3 DNA reads as TGTGCCAGCCTCCCCGGCGGAATCCAAGAGACCCAGTACTTC. The encoded protein is CASLPGGIQETQYF.

The rearrangement joins TRBV6-1 to TRBJ2-3; D not certain. The CDR3 is 12 residues long. V lost 3 bases and J lost 2, with 3 bases in between. In germline, CDR1 is MNHNS, CDR2 SASEGT. The CDR3 DNA follows: TGTGCCAGCAGTGAGAACACAGATACGCAGTATTTT. It translates to CASSENTDTQYF.

The chain employs TRBV5-1 and TRBJ1-2; D is perhaps TRBD1 (6 bases). The germline V gene has CDR1 SGHRS and CDR2 YFSETQ. There are 11 residues in the CDR3. Between the trimmed V and J ends, which lost 8 bases and 6 bases, there was a span of 11 bases. CDR3 residues: CASHKGDGYTF. In DNA, the CDR3 is TGCGCCAGTCATAAGGGGGATGGCTACACCTTC.

The chain recombines TRBV14 with TRBJ2-3, with 14 bases that match TRBD2. Germline V lookup: CDR1 SGHDN, CDR2 FVKESK. The CDR3 length is 15 residues. V dropped 4 bases and J dropped 6; count of bases not matched to a gene: 3. CDR3 protein: CASSPRLAGGDTQYF. CDR3 coding DNA: TGTGCCAGCAGCCCCAGACTAGCGGGAGGGGATACGCAGTATTTT.

The chain employs TRBV5-1 and TRBJ1-2; 7 positions match TRBD1. V shed 0 bases and J 7 bases; nucleotides not matched to a gene: 6. Per germline, CDR1 SGHRS and CDR2 YFSETQ. This CDR3 region has 14 residues. DNA of the CDR3: TGCGCCAGCAGCTTGGCCCCGGCAGGGGGTGGCTACACCTTC. This gives the protein CASSLAPAGGGYTF. The full variable domain, rest sourced from reference TRBV5-1 and TRBJ1-2, is KAGVTQTPRYLIKTRGQQVTLSCSPISGHRSVSWYQQTPGQGLQFLFEYFSETQRNKGNFPGRFSGRQFSNSRSEMNVSTLELGDSALYLCASSLAPAGGGYTFGSGTRLTVV.

The chain is built from TRBV6-1 and TRBJ2-5; perhaps D is TRBD1 or TRBD2 (5 bases each). The CDR3 extends over 14 amino acids. The germline V gene has CDR1 MNHNS and CDR2 SASEGT. Trimming removed 4 bases from V and 4 bases from J, with 13 bases in between. The CDR3 sequence is CASSVTEAGETQYF. CDR3 bases: TGTGCCAGCAGTGTGACAGAGGCGGGAGAGACCCAGTACTTC.

The gene calls are TRBV19 and TRBJ1-4; possibly TRBD1 for D (5 bases). CDR3 length: 15 residues. CDR1 and CDR2 (germline): LNHDA, SQIVND (reference sequence). V lost 6 bases to trimming and J lost 4 bases, with 15 bases between them. For the CDR3, the DNA is TGTGCCAGTAGGGGCTTCGGGACGGTTAATGAAAAACTGTTTTTT. Protein: CASRGFGTVNEKLFF.

V is TRBV28 and J is TRBJ2-6; 8 positions match TRBD1. After removal of 8 bases from V and 4 bases from J, the junction contained 13 bases not matched to a gene. Germline assignment: CDR1 MDHEN and CDR2 SYDVKM. The CDR3 loop spans 17 amino acids. CDR3 region: CASLVTRGQAGANVLTF. DNA for the CDR3: TGTGCCAGCCTCGTCACCAGGGGGCAGGCCGGGGCCAACGTCCTGACTTTC.

The V gene is TRBV2, the J gene TRBJ2-4, with TRBD1 identical over 8 bases. In germline, CDR1 is SNHLY, CDR2 FYNNEI. Germline trimming cut 3 bases from V and 6 bases from J; bases unmatched to any gene: 1. The CDR3 loop spans 13 amino acids. In DNA form, the CDR3 reads TGTGCCAGCAGTGAGGGGACAGGAAACATTCAGTACTTC. It is translated as CASSEGTGNIQYF.

The chain carries TRBV12-5 and TRBJ2-7; no clear D gene. Germline CDR1 LGHNT, CDR2 FRNRAP. CDR3 length: 13 residues. Trimming removed 2 bases at V and 6 bases at J, with 11 bases between. The CDR3 nucleotides read TGTGCTAGTGGTTTGATGGCAACATCCGAGCAGTACTTC. It is translated as CASGLMATSEQYF. Filled out from reference TRBV12-5 and TRBJ2-7, the complete variable domain reads DARVTQTPRHKVTEMGQEVTMRCQPILGHNTVFWYRQTMMQGLELLAYFRNRAPLDDSGMPKDRFSAEMPDATLATLKIQPSEPRDSAVYFCASGLMATSEQYFGPGTRLTVT.

The rearrangement links TRBV5-6 to TRBJ2-7; no definite D call. Germline CDR1 SGHDT, CDR2 YYEEEE. CDR3 length: 12 amino acids. Trimming took 3 bases from V and 3 from J, leaving 7 bases between them. CDR3 residues: CASSSGIYEQYF. As DNA, the CDR3 is TGTGCCAGCAGCTCAGGAATCTACGAGCAGTACTTC. Using reference TRBV5-6 and TRBJ2-7 for the parts outside the CDR3, the full variable domain is DAGVTQSPTHLIKTRGQQVTLRCSPKSGHDTVSWYQQALGQGPQFIFQYYEEEERQRGNFPDRFSGHQFPNYSSELNVNALLLGDSALYLCASSSGIYEQYFGPGTRLTVT.

The gene calls are TRBV5-4 and TRBJ2-7, with D possibly matching TRBD1 (6 bases). The germline V gene encodes CDR1 SGHNT and CDR2 YYREEE (reference sequence). The CDR3 extends over 14 amino acids. V gave up 7 bases and J gave up 0 bases, with 14 bases separating them. This CDR3 reads CASRTDSISYEQYF. The CDR3 coding sequence is TGTGCCAGCCGGACGGACAGCATCTCCTACGAGCAGTACTTC.

The chain has TRBV19 and TRBJ1-5; D gene uncertain. This CDR3 is built from 13 residues. The V end was cut by 3 bases, the J end by 7 bases, with 10 bases between. CDR1 is LNHDA and CDR2 is SQIVND in the germline V gene (reference sequence). The CDR3 sequence is CASSITTGQPQHF. In DNA, the CDR3 is TGTGCCAGTAGTATCACAACGGGGCAGCCCCAGCATTTT.

This chain uses TRBV7-2 with TRBJ1-1; no reliable D call. The V end lost 3 bases, the J end lost 1 base, and 12 bases lay between the germline ends. This CDR3 has 15 amino acids. CDR1 SGHTA and CDR2 FQGNSA come from the germline V gene. Here the CDR3 reads CASSFYTATNTEAFF. CDR3 DNA sequence: TGTGCCAGCAGCTTTTATACAGCCACGAACACTGAAGCTTTCTTT.

The chain recombines TRBV7-3 with TRBJ2-3; 8 bases fit TRBD2. V lost 5 bases and J lost 2; bases outside the gene matches: 3. This CDR3 has 14 residues. CDR1 and CDR2 (germline): SGHTA, FQGTGA. The DNA of the CDR3 is TGTGCCAGCAGCCCTAGCGGGTCCACAGATACGCAGTATTTT. This gives the protein CASSPSGSTDTQYF.

The V gene is TRBV5-4, the J gene TRBJ2-2; D uncertain. V was clipped by 2 bases and J by 0 bases, with 11 bases between them. Germline V lookup: CDR1 SGHNT, CDR2 YYREEE (reference sequence). The length of the CDR3 is 16 residues. The CDR3 bases are TGTGCCAGCAGCTTCTCGTCCGGCTCGAACACCGGGGAGCTGTTTTTT. Amino acids: CASSFSSGSNTGELFF.

The chain carries TRBV5-1 and TRBJ2-7, with 8 bases lining up with TRBD2. The CDR3 sequence is 15 residues long. J was trimmed by 5 bases and V by 0 bases; bases with no gene match: 7. Germline V gene lookup returns CDR1 SGHRS and CDR2 YFSETQ. The CDR3 is CASSLEGRREDEQYF. The CDR3, as DNA: TGCGCCAGCAGCTTGGAAGGGCGGCGGGAGGACGAGCAGTACTTC.

This chain connects TRBV30 to TRBJ2-7, with 8 bases fitting TRBD1. Germline V lookup: CDR1 GTSNPN, CDR2 SVGIG (reference sequence). Trimming removed 2 bases from V and 6 bases from J; junction bases left unmatched: 6. The CDR3 sequence is 13 residues long. The CDR3 loop is CAWSLRGPGEQYF. CDR3 in DNA: TGTGCCTGGAGTCTCAGGGGGCCGGGCGAGCAGTACTTC.